These T cell receptor beta chains were read from a single sample in a study of graft-versus-host responses after intestinal transplantation. Profiled with immunoSEQ multiplex PCR; TCRdb holds only in-frame clones, not every one. The sample consists of about 15,000 clones, about 61% of them appearing once. Sequencing used ileum tissue, obtained 524 days after transplant. The receptors derive from a human patient who received an intestinal transplant, so some T cells may come from the graft donor. Both conserved end residues are part of each CDR3. A D gene is named only where the DNA matches it firmly. Only part of the rows carry a size: once, few, many, or a class if the clone is expanded.

d_gene: TRBD1; j_gene: TRBJ2-2; abundance: few; v_gene: TRBV18; CDR3aa: CASSPDRGRNTGELFF; CDR3nt: TGTGCCAGCTCACCAGACAGGGGTCGGAACACCGGGGAGCTGTTTTTT
d_gene: NA; j_gene: TRBJ1-3; abundance: once; v_gene: TRBV5-5; CDR3aa: CASSRGSSGNTIYF; CDR3nt: TGTGCCAGCAGCCGGGGTTCCTCTGGAAACACCATATATTTT
d_gene: TRBD2; j_gene: TRBJ2-3; abundance: few; v_gene: TRBV10-3; CDR3aa: CATGLATDTQYF; CDR3nt: TGTGCCACCGGACTAGCCACAGATACGCAGTATTTT
d_gene: TRBD2; j_gene: TRBJ2-7; abundance: NA; v_gene: TRBV7-2; CDR3aa: CASSLRSSGPYEQYF; CDR3nt: TGTGCCAGCAGCTTAAGGTCTAGCGGGCCTTACGAGCAGTACTTC
d_gene: NA; j_gene: TRBJ2-5; abundance: NA; v_gene: TRBV14; CDR3aa: CASSLPRGFGETQYF; CDR3nt: TGTGCCAGCAGCCTTCCCCGGGGTTTCGGAGAGACCCAGTACTTC
d_gene: TRBD2; j_gene: TRBJ2-1; abundance: NA; v_gene: TRBV5-6; CDR3aa: CASSVAGGVNEQFF; CDR3nt: TGTGCCAGCAGCGTAGCGGGGGGAGTCAATGAGCAGTTCTTC
d_gene: TRBD1; j_gene: TRBJ2-5; abundance: few; v_gene: TRBV6-5; CDR3aa: CASSYSRQGGRETQYF; CDR3nt: TGTGCCAGCAGTTACTCTAGACAGGGGGGTCGAGAGACCCAGTACTTC
d_gene: NA; j_gene: TRBJ2-5; abundance: NA; v_gene: TRBV7-8; CDR3aa: CASSLAQFAPPRDSQETQYF; CDR3nt: TGTGCCAGCAGCTTAGCGCAATTTGCCCCTCCCCGCGACAGTCAAGAGACCCAGTACTTC
d_gene: TRBD1; j_gene: TRBJ1-2; abundance: NA; v_gene: TRBV4-3; CDR3aa: CASSQGILETGYYGYTF; CDR3nt: TGCGCCAGCAGCCAAGGAATTCTCGAGACAGGGTATTATGGCTACACCTTC
d_gene: TRBD1; j_gene: TRBJ1-2; abundance: NA; v_gene: TRBV4-3; CDR3aa: CASSQDRGTGGFYGYTF; CDR3nt: TGCGCCAGCAGCCAAGACCGCGGGACAGGGGGCTTTTATGGCTACACCTTC
d_gene: NA; j_gene: TRBJ1-2; abundance: few; v_gene: TRBV9; CDR3aa: CASSVERGSNYGYTF; CDR3nt: TGTGCCAGCAGCGTAGAAAGGGGGTCCAACTATGGCTACACCTTC
d_gene: TRBD1; j_gene: TRBJ1-5; abundance: NA; v_gene: TRBV2; CDR3aa: CASSGEIRGLSNQPQHF; CDR3nt: TGTGCCAGCAGTGGAGAAATAAGGGGGCTTAGCAATCAGCCCCAGCATTTT
d_gene: TRBD1; j_gene: TRBJ1-3; abundance: NA; v_gene: TRBV18; CDR3aa: CASSPDRVSSGNTIYF; CDR3nt: TGTGCCAGCTCGCCCGACAGGGTTAGCTCTGGAAACACCATATATTTT
d_gene: NA; j_gene: TRBJ1-6; abundance: NA; v_gene: TRBV27; CDR3aa: CASSPDPGWWYSPLHF; CDR3nt: TGTGCCAGCAGTCCCGATCCAGGGTGGTGGTATTCACCCCTCCACTTT
d_gene: TRBD2; j_gene: TRBJ2-1; abundance: few; v_gene: TRBV19; CDR3aa: CASSIVGPGVGGGYNEQFF; CDR3nt: TGTGCCAGTAGTATAGTGGGTCCCGGTGTTGGGGGGGGATACAATGAGCAGTTCTTC
d_gene: NA; j_gene: TRBJ1-1; abundance: once; v_gene: TRBV25-1; CDR3aa: CASSPGGDTEAFF; CDR3nt: TGTGCCAGCAGCCCTGGGGGGGATACTGAAGCTTTCTTT
d_gene: NA; j_gene: TRBJ1-3; abundance: few; v_gene: TRBV9; CDR3aa: CASSPRGTGNTIYF; CDR3nt: TGTGCCAGCAGCCCACGGGGAACTGGAAACACCATATATTTT
d_gene: NA; j_gene: TRBJ2-5; abundance: NA; v_gene: TRBV7-6; CDR3aa: CASSLSRGETQYF; CDR3nt: TGTGCCAGCAGCTTAAGCAGGGGAGAGACCCAGTACTTC
d_gene: NA; j_gene: TRBJ1-2; abundance: NA; v_gene: TRBV9; CDR3aa: CASSVADSYGYTF; CDR3nt: TGTGCCAGCAGCGTAGCTGACAGCTATGGCTACACCTTC
d_gene: TRBD1; j_gene: TRBJ2-7; abundance: NA; v_gene: TRBV30; CDR3aa: CAGTGSSYEQYF; CDR3nt: TGTGCCGGGACAGGGTCCTCCTACGAGCAGTACTTC
d_gene: TRBD1; j_gene: TRBJ2-1; abundance: once; v_gene: TRBV9; CDR3aa: CASSVEDRGKNEQFF; CDR3nt: TGTGCCAGCAGCGTAGAGGACAGGGGCAAGAATGAGCAGTTCTTC
d_gene: NA; j_gene: TRBJ1-3; abundance: NA; v_gene: TRBV30; CDR3aa: CAWSWEGNTIYF; CDR3nt: TGTGCCTGGAGTTGGGAGGGAAACACCATATATTTT
d_gene: TRBD1; j_gene: TRBJ1-3; abundance: NA; v_gene: TRBV27; CDR3aa: CASRSRGLGNTIYF; CDR3nt: TGTGCCAGCAGGAGCAGGGGGCTAGGAAACACCATATATTTT
d_gene: TRBD1; j_gene: TRBJ2-7; abundance: NA; v_gene: TRBV27; CDR3aa: CASSKTGQGGYEQYF; CDR3nt: TGTGCCAGCAGCAAGACAGGGCAGGGCGGCTACGAGCAGTACTTC
d_gene: NA; j_gene: TRBJ1-5; abundance: NA; v_gene: TRBV5-4; CDR3aa: CASSEAGGNQPQHF; CDR3nt: TGTGCCAGCAGCGAAGCCGGAGGCAATCAGCCCCAGCATTTT
d_gene: NA; j_gene: TRBJ2-3; abundance: few; v_gene: TRBV4-3; CDR3aa: CASSQGYGRGSSTDTQYF; CDR3nt: TGCGCCAGCAGCCAAGGGTACGGCCGCGGGTCTAGCACAGATACGCAGTATTTT
d_gene: TRBD1; j_gene: TRBJ2-1; abundance: once; v_gene: TRBV9; CDR3aa: CASSGTGTGKGNEQFF; CDR3nt: TGTGCCAGCAGCGGCACCGGGACAGGGAAGGGGAATGAGCAGTTCTTC
d_gene: TRBD1; j_gene: TRBJ1-2; abundance: NA; v_gene: TRBV7-8; CDR3aa: CASSRDSRDYGYTF; CDR3nt: TGTGCCAGCAGCCGGGACAGTAGGGACTATGGCTACACCTTC
d_gene: NA; j_gene: TRBJ2-1; abundance: once; v_gene: TRBV11-2; CDR3aa: CASSLGTVGEQFF; CDR3nt: TGTGCCAGCAGCTTAGGAACCGTCGGTGAGCAGTTCTTC
d_gene: NA; j_gene: TRBJ1-2; abundance: once; v_gene: TRBV5-6; CDR3aa: CASSLARSIYGYTF; CDR3nt: TGTGCCAGCAGCTTGGCTAGATCGATCTATGGCTACACCTTC
d_gene: TRBD2; j_gene: TRBJ2-7; abundance: NA; v_gene: TRBV6-5; CDR3aa: CASSYRDYQNEQYF; CDR3nt: TGTGCCAGCAGCTATCGGGACTATCAAAACGAGCAGTACTTC
d_gene: NA; j_gene: TRBJ2-5; abundance: once; v_gene: TRBV19; CDR3aa: CASSIRGETQYF; CDR3nt: TGTGCCAGTAGTATAAGGGGGGAGACCCAGTACTTC
d_gene: NA; j_gene: TRBJ2-2; abundance: NA; v_gene: TRBV5-5; CDR3aa: CASSLGRDWYTGELFF; CDR3nt: TGTGCCAGCAGCTTGGGCCGGGACTGGTACACCGGGGAGCTGTTTTTT
d_gene: NA; j_gene: TRBJ2-5; abundance: NA; v_gene: TRBV14; CDR3aa: CASSPWLREETQYF; CDR3nt: TGTGCCAGCAGCCCGTGGTTAAGGGAGGAGACCCAGTACTTC
d_gene: NA; j_gene: TRBJ1-3; abundance: NA; v_gene: TRBV9; CDR3aa: CASSPAGGNTIYF; CDR3nt: TGTGCCAGCAGCCCCGCCGGGGGAAACACCATATATTTT
d_gene: NA; j_gene: TRBJ1-2; abundance: few; v_gene: TRBV7-2; CDR3aa: CASSTDSYGYTF; CDR3nt: TGTGCCAGCAGCACGGACAGCTATGGCTACACCTTC
d_gene: TRBD1; j_gene: TRBJ2-2; abundance: NA; v_gene: TRBV29-1; CDR3aa: CSVAPGQGYGELFF; CDR3nt: TGCAGCGTTGCACCGGGACAGGGGTACGGGGAGCTGTTTTTT
d_gene: NA; j_gene: TRBJ2-3; abundance: NA; v_gene: TRBV21-1; CDR3aa: CASSTQTGSAGDTQYF; CDR3nt: TGTGCCAGCAGCACACAGACAGGTTCGGCGGGAGATACGCAGTATTTT
d_gene: TRBD1; j_gene: TRBJ1-6; abundance: NA; v_gene: TRBV6-1; CDR3aa: CATHGQGDNSPLHF; CDR3nt: TGTGCCACCCACGGACAGGGGGATAATTCACCCCTCCACTTT